This T cell receptor beta chain came from a study of cytomegalovirus exposure and HLA in healthy donors. Across the whole study: A preliminary data release comprised roughly 85 million unique TCRs obtained from HLA-typed donors. Regarding the study as a whole: A classifier reportedly called cytomegalovirus status with high sensitivity and specificity. About 87% or about 30% of the time was how often most TCR beta V segments were productive, according to an earlier analysis. Solely CMV serostatus was available to characterize immune exposure.

The primer mix had 60 Vbeta and 13 Jbeta primers. Sequencing was performed with immunoSEQ multiplex PCR; in TCRdb, only in-frame clones are kept and a portion is missing. The sample has about 110,000 clones, about two thirds seen once. Germline loops: CDR1 SGHNT, CDR2 YYREEE (reference sequence). Unmatched junction bases numbered 10, after V lost 4 bases and J lost 7 bases. This CDR3 is 15 amino acids long. A remark on this clone: Its specificity is unknown.

The receptor's source is a boy aged 5-17 years in good health and CMV-seronegative. The chain carries TRBV5-4 and TRBJ2-2, with 7 bases that match TRBD1. The sequenced material came from PBMCs. CDR3 amino acids: CASSPTGTEIGELFF. DNA of the CDR3: TGTGCCAGCAGCCCTACCGGGACAGAAATCGGGGAGCTGTTTTTT. Full variable domain (remainder filled in from reference TRBV5-4 and TRBJ2-2): ETGVTQSPTHLIKTRGQQVTLRCSSQSGHNTVSWYQQALGQGPQFIFQYYREEENGRGNFPPRFSGLQFPNYSSELNVNALELDDSALYLCASSPTGTEIGELFFGEGSRLTVL.